Listed below are T cell receptor beta chains from one sample, sequenced in a study of blood T cell repertoires in COVID-19. The data were produced by immunoSEQ multiplex PCR, yet TCRdb's version contains in-frame clones alone and is incomplete. Found here are about 48,000 clones, 87% of them singletons; the top ten hold about 16%. The sample consisted of peripheral blood. Receptors originate from a human donor in a cohort sampled during active COVID-19. Each CDR3 is given with its conserved first and last residue. A D gene is named only where the DNA matches it firmly. A row's size may be missing; if present it is once, few, many or a size class.

J | size | D | V | CDR3 | DNA
TRBJ2-7 | - | - | TRBV29-1 | CSVGPGTHEQYF | TGCAGCGTTGGCCCCGGGACACACGAGCAGTACTTC
TRBJ2-7 | - | TRBD2 | TRBV14 | CASSHGTRRYF | TGTGCCAGCAGCCACGGGACTAGGCGGTACTTC
TRBJ2-7 | - | TRBD1 | TRBV7-8 | CASSSDRGSDAYEQYF | TGTGCCAGCAGCTCGGACAGGGGGTCAGATGCCTACGAGCAGTACTTC
TRBJ1-1 | - | - | TRBV25-1 | CASSESRNTEAFF | TGTGCCAGCAGTGAATCCCGGAACACTGAAGCTTTCTTT
TRBJ2-1 | once | TRBD2 | TRBV27 | CASSGGLAHNEQFF | TGTGCCAGCAGTGGGGGACTAGCGCACAATGAGCAGTTCTTC
TRBJ1-1 | - | - | TRBV10-1 | CASRRQQNTEAFF | TGCGCCAGCAGACGACAGCAGAACACTGAAGCTTTCTTT
TRBJ1-1 | - | - | TRBV6-5 | CASKAGPNTEAFF | TGTGCCAGCAAGGCAGGCCCGAACACTGAAGCTTTCTTT
TRBJ1-1 | few | - | TRBV7-9 | CASSREVNTEAFF | TGTGCCAGCAGCCGGGAAGTGAACACTGAAGCTTTCTTT
TRBJ2-1 | few | TRBD2 | TRBV7-3 | CASSPPGLGSNEQFF | TGTGCCAGCAGCCCGCCGGGACTAGGTAGTAATGAGCAGTTCTTC
TRBJ2-5 | - | TRBD1 | TRBV5-1 | CASSLSGRGQETQYF | TGCGCCAGCAGCTTATCTGGCAGGGGGCAAGAGACCCAGTACTTC
TRBJ1-1 | - | - | TRBV13 | CASSGRLATEAFF | TGTGCCAGCAGCGGGAGGTTAGCTACTGAAGCTTTCTTT
TRBJ2-3 | - | TRBD2 | TRBV4-2 | CASSKARTSDVDTQYF | TGTGCCAGCAGCAAAGCCAGGACTAGTGATGTAGATACGCAGTATTTT
TRBJ1-2 | - | - | TRBV19 | CASSTRTERSYGYTF | TGTGCCAGTAGTACCCGGACTGAAAGGAGCTATGGCTACACCTTC
TRBJ2-7 | - | - | TRBV5-6 | CASRWGDYEQYF | TGTGCCAGCCGCTGGGGCGATTACGAGCAGTACTTC
TRBJ2-7 | - | TRBD1 | TRBV18 | CASSLGQETYEQYF | TGTGCCAGCTCCCTGGGACAGGAGACCTACGAGCAGTACTTC
TRBJ2-7 | - | TRBD1 | TRBV28 | CASSWDRYYEQYF | TGTGCCAGCAGTTGGGACAGATACTACGAGCAGTACTTC
TRBJ1-2 | - | TRBD1 | TRBV9 | CASSVGTVSTYGYTF | TGTGCCAGCAGCGTGGGGACAGTTTCCACATATGGCTACACCTTC
TRBJ2-1 | - | TRBD2 | TRBV18 | CASSPTSGGANEQFF | TGTGCCAGCTCACCCACTAGCGGGGGGGCAAATGAGCAGTTCTTC
TRBJ2-1 | - | - | TRBV7-2 | CASSYSRRGGRNEQFF | TGTGCCAGCAGCTACTCCCGCCGGGGTGGGCGCAATGAGCAGTTCTTC
TRBJ2-5 | - | TRBD2 | TRBV28 | CASSFMTSGGGETQYF | TGTGCCAGCAGTTTCATGACTAGCGGGGGGGGAGAGACCCAGTACTTC
TRBJ2-7 | - | TRBD2 | TRBV14 | CASSQTAGTSGSYEQYF | TGTGCCAGCAGCCAAACCGCCGGGACTAGCGGGTCCTACGAGCAGTACTTC
TRBJ2-7 | - | - | TRBV10-3 | CAIKPIIPYEQYF | TGTGCCATCAAGCCAATTATTCCCTACGAGCAGTACTTC
TRBJ2-3 | - | TRBD2 | TRBV3-1/TRBV3-2 | CASSQGRETDTQYF | TGTGCCAGCAGCCAAGGGCGGGAGACAGATACGCAGTATTTT
TRBJ2-7 | - | TRBD1 | TRBV19 | CASSPTLYRDRDYEQYF | TGTGCCAGTAGTCCCACCCTCTACCGGGACAGGGATTACGAGCAGTACTTC
TRBJ2-5 | - | - | TRBV9 | CASSVETSGTQYF | TGTGCCAGCAGCGTAGAGACTAGTGGGACCCAGTACTTC
TRBJ2-1 | - | TRBD2 | TRBV29-1 | CSGAVSGGANEQFF | TGCAGCGGCGCAGTCTCCGGGGGGGCGAACGAGCAGTTCTTC
TRBJ2-3 | - | TRBD2 | TRBV2 | CASSETGLAEGWTDTQYF | TGTGCCAGCAGTGAAACGGGTCTAGCGGAGGGGTGGACAGATACGCAGTATTTT
TRBJ2-2 | medium-sized | - | TRBV7-9 | CASSLGVVGELFF | TGTGCCAGCAGCTTAGGGGTGGTTGGGGAGCTGTTTTTT
TRBJ2-1 | - | TRBD2 | TRBV2 | CASSERGVREQFF | TGTGCCAGCAGTGAACGGGGGGTACGTGAGCAGTTCTTC
TRBJ1-5 | few | - | TRBV4-1 | CASSQPGGAQHF | TGCGCCAGCAGCCAACCGGGGGGCGCCCAGCATTTT
TRBJ1-5 | - | - | TRBV28 | CASSKDSSSNQPQHF | TGTGCCAGCAGTAAGGACAGTTCTAGCAATCAGCCCCAGCATTTT
TRBJ2-5 | once | TRBD2 | TRBV9 | CASSVDSGGAKETQYF | TGTGCCAGCAGCGTAGATAGCGGGGGGGCCAAGGAGACCCAGTACTTC
TRBJ1-2 | - | TRBD1 | TRBV6-1 | CASSERGQGDTF | TGTGCCAGCAGTGAAAGGGGACAGGGGGACACCTTC
TRBJ2-6 | - | - | TRBV25-1 | CASSEGSSGANVLTF | TGTGCCAGCAGTGAGGGGAGCTCTGGGGCCAACGTCCTGACTTTC
TRBJ1-2 | - | - | TRBV6-5 | CASSHRSPRNYGYTF | TGTGCCAGCAGTCATCGTAGTCCAAGAAACTATGGCTACACCTTC
TRBJ2-3 | - | - | TRBV7-6 | CASSLGGGASDTQYF | TGTGCCAGCAGCTTAGGTGGGGGGGCCTCAGATACGCAGTATTTT
TRBJ1-1 | - | - | TRBV10-2 | CASSEGRGTEAFF | TGCGCCAGCAGTGAGGGCAGGGGCACTGAAGCTTTCTTT
TRBJ2-7 | - | TRBD1 | TRBV5-1 | CASSGGQGNKYEQYF | TGCGCCAGCAGCGGTGGACAGGGCAATAAATACGAGCAGTACTTC
TRBJ2-7 | - | TRBD2 | TRBV13 | CASSLPGGSYEQYF | TGTGCCAGCAGCTTACCGGGGGGCTCCTACGAGCAGTACTTC